This T cell receptor beta chain was retrieved from a study of glioma-infiltrating T cells. Study-level findings and limits: Tissue and blood shared very few CDR3 sequences. Tissue-blood divergence was below expectation in non-neoplastic patients, above in gliomas.

The germline CDR1 and CDR2 sequences are SGHTA and FQGNSA. CDR3 length: 15 residues. On this clonotype: Its antigen is not identified. A much larger clone differs from this one at a single base, so this may be a read error.

The iRepertoire nested amplicon-rescue multiplex PCR amplified TCR alpha and beta CDR3s from RNA. Tissue mRNA or PBMC total RNA, roughly 90-450 ng, went into one-step reverse transcription and amplification. TCRdb passed the multiplex PCR reads through MiXCR, listing each CDR3 protein once. The sample lists about 130,000 distinct CDR3 sequences; roughly 25% were seen once. The rearrangement joins TRBV7-2 to TRBJ2-7, with TRBD2 matching over 10 bases. Sequenced: glioma tissue, nonneoplastic brain tissue, or PBMCs (not recorded which). The receptor was derived from a human donor with low-grade glioma or glioblastoma, undergoing nonglioma brain surgery, or in good health (not recorded which). CDR3 bases: TGTGCCTGCAGCTTCACCGGACTAGCGGTGGGGGAGCAGTACTTC. Its protein product is CACSFTGLAVGEQYF.